This T cell receptor (beta chain) was retrieved from a study of shared clonotypes between healthy human individuals. Turning to the study itself: CD4 naive cells filled three plates per donor, CD4 memory three, CD8 naive two and CD8 memory one.

All donors were Caucasian adults living in Nashville, Tennessee. Subsets obtained from CD4+ cells comprised CD45RA+ naive and CD45RA-negative memory cells. Clones were sequenced by immunoSEQ multiplex PCR, and TCRdb holds only the in-frame ones, with some missing. The sample consists of roughly 640,000 clones, around 72% of them appearing once. What was sequenced was memory CD4+ T cells sorted from blood. Subset defined: CD45RA-negative fraction. The sequence was obtained from a woman aged 25 to 39 in good health.

DNA for the CDR3: TGTGCCACCAGCAAGGTCGGAGGAATCTATGGCTACACCTTC. Translation gives CATSKVGGIYGYTF. The chain has TRBV15 and TRBJ1-2, with unresolved D. The CDR3 is 14 amino acids. Trimming removed 4 bases from V and 4 bases from J, with 13 bases in between. Germline loops: CDR1 LNHNV, CDR2 YYDKDF (reference sequence).